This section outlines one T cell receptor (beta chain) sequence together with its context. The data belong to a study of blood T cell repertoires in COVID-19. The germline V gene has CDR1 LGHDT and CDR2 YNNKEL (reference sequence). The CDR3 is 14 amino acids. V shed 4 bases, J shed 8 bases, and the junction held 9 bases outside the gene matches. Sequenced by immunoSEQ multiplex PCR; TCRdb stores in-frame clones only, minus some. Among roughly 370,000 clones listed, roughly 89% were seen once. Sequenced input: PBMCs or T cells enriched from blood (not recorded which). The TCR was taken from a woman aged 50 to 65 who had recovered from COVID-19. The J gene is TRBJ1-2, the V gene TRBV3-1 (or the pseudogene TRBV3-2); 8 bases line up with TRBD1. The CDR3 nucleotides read TGTGCCAGCAGCCCAACAGACAGGGGAAGAGGCTACACCTTC. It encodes CASSPTDRGRGYTF.